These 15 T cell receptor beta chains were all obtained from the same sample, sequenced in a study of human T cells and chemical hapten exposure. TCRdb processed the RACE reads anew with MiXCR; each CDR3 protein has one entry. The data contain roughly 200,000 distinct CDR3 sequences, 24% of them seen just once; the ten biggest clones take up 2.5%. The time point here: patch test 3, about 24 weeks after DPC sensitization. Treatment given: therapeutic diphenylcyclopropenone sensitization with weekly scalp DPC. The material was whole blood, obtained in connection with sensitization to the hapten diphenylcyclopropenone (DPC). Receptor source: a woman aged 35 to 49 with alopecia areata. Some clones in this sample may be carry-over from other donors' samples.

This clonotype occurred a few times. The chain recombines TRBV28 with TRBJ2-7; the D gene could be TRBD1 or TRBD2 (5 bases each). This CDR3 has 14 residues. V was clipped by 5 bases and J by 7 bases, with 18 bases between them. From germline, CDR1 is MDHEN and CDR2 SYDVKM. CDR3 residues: CASSLQRDVKEQYF. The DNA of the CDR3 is TGTGCCAGCAGTCTCCAGAGGGACGTCAAAGAGCAGTACTTC.

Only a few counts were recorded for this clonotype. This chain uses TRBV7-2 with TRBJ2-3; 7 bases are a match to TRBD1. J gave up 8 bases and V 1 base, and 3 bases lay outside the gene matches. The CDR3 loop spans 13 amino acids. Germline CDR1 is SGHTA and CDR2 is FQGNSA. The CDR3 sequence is CASSLVGQRTQYF. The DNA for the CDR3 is TGTGCCAGCAGCTTAGTGGGACAGCGTACGCAGTATTTT.

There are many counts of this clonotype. The CDR3 region has the DNA TGTGCCGTCGGGGCACCGAGCACAGATACGCAGTATTTT. Translated, it gives CAVGAPSTDTQYF. The chain carries TRBV10-3 and TRBJ2-3; D assignment may be TRBD1 or TRBD2 (5 bases each). Trimming took 11 bases from V and 0 from J, leaving 12 bases between them. The length of the CDR3 is 13 residues. The germline gives CDR1 ENHRY, CDR2 SYGVKD.

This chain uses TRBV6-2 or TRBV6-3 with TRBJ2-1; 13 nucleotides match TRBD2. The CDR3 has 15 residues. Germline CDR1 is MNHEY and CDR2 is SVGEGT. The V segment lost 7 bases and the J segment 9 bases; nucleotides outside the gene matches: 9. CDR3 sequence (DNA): TGTGCCAGCACTGCAAGGACTAGCGGGGGTGGTGAGCAGTTCTTC. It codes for CASTARTSGGGEQFF.

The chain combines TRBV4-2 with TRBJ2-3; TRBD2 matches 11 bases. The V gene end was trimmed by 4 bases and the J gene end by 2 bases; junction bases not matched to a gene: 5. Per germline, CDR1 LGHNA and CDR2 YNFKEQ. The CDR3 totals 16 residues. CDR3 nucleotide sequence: TGTGCCAGCAGCCCGGTGGGACTAGCGGACACAGATACGCAGTATTTT. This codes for CASSPVGLADTDTQYF.

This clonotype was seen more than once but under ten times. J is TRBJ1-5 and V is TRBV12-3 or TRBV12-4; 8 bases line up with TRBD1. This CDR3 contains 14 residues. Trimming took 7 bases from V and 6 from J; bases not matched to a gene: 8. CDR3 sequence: CASTPDRVGQPQHF. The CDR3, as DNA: TGTGCCAGCACCCCGGACAGGGTCGGTCAGCCCCAGCATTTT.

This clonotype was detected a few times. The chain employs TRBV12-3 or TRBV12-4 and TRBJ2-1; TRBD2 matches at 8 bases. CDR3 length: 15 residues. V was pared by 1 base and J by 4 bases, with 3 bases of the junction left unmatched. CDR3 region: CASSLDGGGYNEQFF. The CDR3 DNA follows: TGTGCCAGCAGTTTAGATGGCGGGGGGTACAATGAGCAGTTCTTC.

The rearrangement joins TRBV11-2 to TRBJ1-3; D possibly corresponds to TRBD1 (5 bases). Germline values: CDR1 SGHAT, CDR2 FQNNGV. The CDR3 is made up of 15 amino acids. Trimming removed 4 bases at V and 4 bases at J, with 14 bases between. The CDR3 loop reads CASSWGGADGNTIYF. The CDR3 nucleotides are TGTGCCAGCAGCTGGGGCGGGGCCGACGGAAACACCATATATTTT.

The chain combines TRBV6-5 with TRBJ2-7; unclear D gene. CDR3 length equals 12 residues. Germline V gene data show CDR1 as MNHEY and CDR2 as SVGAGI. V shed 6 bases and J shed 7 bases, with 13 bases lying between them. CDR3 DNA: TGTGCCAGCAGACCCCAGATGGGGGAGCAGTACTTC. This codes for CASRPQMGEQYF.

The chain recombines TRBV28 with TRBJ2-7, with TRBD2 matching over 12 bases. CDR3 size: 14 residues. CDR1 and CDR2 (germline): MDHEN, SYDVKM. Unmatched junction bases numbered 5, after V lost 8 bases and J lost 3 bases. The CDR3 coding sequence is TGTGCCAGCGGGACTAGCGGGTTCCTCTACGAGCAGTACTTC. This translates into CASGTSGFLYEQYF.

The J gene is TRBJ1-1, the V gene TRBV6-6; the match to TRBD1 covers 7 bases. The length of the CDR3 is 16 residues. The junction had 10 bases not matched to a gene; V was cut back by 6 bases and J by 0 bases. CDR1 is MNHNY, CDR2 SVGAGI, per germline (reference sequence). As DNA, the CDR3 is TGTGCCAGCAGCGCCGCGGGGACAGTATTGAACACTGAAGCTTTCTTT. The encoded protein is CASSAAGTVLNTEAFF.

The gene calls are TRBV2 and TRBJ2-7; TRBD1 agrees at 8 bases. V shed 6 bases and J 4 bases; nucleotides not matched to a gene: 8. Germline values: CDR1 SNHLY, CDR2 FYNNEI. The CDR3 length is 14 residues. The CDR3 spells CASRLDRGGYEQYF. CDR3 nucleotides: TGTGCCAGCAGGTTAGACAGGGGAGGTTACGAGCAGTACTTC.

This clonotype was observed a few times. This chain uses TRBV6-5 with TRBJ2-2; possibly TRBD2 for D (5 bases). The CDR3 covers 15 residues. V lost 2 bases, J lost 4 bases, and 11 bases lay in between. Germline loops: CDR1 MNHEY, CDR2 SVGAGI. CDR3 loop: CASSYGRRATGELFF. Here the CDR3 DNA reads TGTGCCAGCAGTTACGGGAGAAGAGCCACCGGGGAGCTGTTTTTT.

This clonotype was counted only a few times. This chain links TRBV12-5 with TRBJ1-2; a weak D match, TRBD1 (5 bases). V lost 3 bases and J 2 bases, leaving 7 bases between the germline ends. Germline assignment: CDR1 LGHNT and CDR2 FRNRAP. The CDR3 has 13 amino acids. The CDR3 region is CASGLGTNYGYTF. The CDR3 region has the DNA TGTGCTAGTGGTTTAGGGACCAACTATGGCTACACCTTC.

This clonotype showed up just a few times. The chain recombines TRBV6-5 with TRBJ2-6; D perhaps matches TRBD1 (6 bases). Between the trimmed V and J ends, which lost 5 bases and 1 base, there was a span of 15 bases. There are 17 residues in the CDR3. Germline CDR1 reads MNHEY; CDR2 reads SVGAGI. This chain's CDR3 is CASSPHSGESGANVLTF. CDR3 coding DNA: TGTGCCAGCAGTCCACATTCAGGGGAATCTGGGGCCAACGTCCTGACTTTC.